This TCR beta chain was identified in a study of T-cell reconstitution after alpha-beta-depleted transplantation in children. Whole-study findings and limits: From surviving recipient T cells and thymic progenitors came the high day-60 TCRbeta diversity observed in some patients.

This clonotype was detected many times. The antigen remains undetermined. In germline, CDR1 is SGHRS, CDR2 YFSETQ. After removal of 3 bases from V and 1 base from J, the junction contained 3 bases not matched to a gene. This CDR3 region has 15 residues. Preparation of the TCRbeta library involved a method that used unique molecular identifiers. TCRdb fed the PCR reads into MiXCR, producing one record per CDR3 protein. The table lists under 35,000 distinct CDR3 sequences, roughly 6% of them singletons, with approximately 7% in the top ten. The material was PBMCs, mostly from graft donor cells, obtained 180 days after TCRalphabeta/CD19-depleted stem cell transplant. The chain uses TRBV5-1 and TRBJ1-1, with TRBD1 matching over 10 bases. The TCR was taken from a male patient younger than 18 who had a stem cell transplant for acute myeloid leukemia, so the T cells may come from the graft donor. CDR3 residues: CASSWGDRGNTEAFF. The CDR3 nucleotides read TGCGCCAGCAGCTGGGGGGACAGGGGGAACACTGAAGCTTTCTTT.